A selection of T cell receptor beta chains follows, all from one sample in a study of cytomegalovirus exposure and HLA in healthy donors. Some clones are missing from TCRdb's copy, which holds only in-frame ones; the method was immunoSEQ multiplex PCR. The data contain 97,000 or so clones, roughly four fifths of them singletons. Input material: PBMCs. The receptors come from a male donor in good health and CMV-seropositive. Each CDR3 is given with its conserved first and last residue. Fields, in order: D gene, V gene, J gene, clone size, CDR3 protein, CDR3 DNA. D genes are given only for firm matches. Size is stated for part of the rows, as once, few or many counts, or as a class when the clone is expanded.

TRBD1	TRBV7-9	TRBJ1-2	few	CASSRQGSLHGYTF	TGTGCCAGCAGCCGACAGGGCTCCCTACACGGCTACACCTTC
-	TRBV19	TRBJ1-5	-	CASKGGSNSNQPQHF	TGTGCCAGTAAGGGAGGCTCTAATAGCAATCAGCCCCAGCATTTT
TRBD2	TRBV7-2	TRBJ2-1	-	CASSRTRVVNEQFF	TGTGCCAGCAGCCGGACTAGAGTTGTAAATGAGCAGTTCTTC
TRBD1	TRBV7-2	TRBJ1-2	-	CASSSRQGAQGYTF	TGTGCCAGCAGCTCCCGACAGGGGGCGCAAGGCTACACCTTC
TRBD1	TRBV30	TRBJ2-4	-	CAWSPGQGEKNIQYF	TGTGCCTGGAGCCCGGGACAGGGCGAAAAAAACATTCAGTACTTC
-	TRBV7-9	TRBJ2-4	few	CASSLTSPYRAAKNSQYF	TGTGCCAGCAGCTTAACCTCCCCTTACAGGGCTGCCAAAAACAGTCAGTACTTC
-	TRBV28	TRBJ1-1	-	CASTKWSPTGMNTEAFF	TGTGCCAGCACCAAATGGTCCCCAACGGGAATGAACACTGAAGCTTTCTTT
-	TRBV19	TRBJ1-4	-	CASSLEINEKLFF	TGTGCCAGTAGTTTGGAGATTAATGAAAAACTGTTTTTT
-	TRBV7-2	TRBJ1-1	-	CASSWTGTSTEAFF	TGTGCCAGCAGCTGGACCGGGACTTCCACTGAAGCTTTCTTT
TRBD2	TRBV19	TRBJ2-4	-	CASSIDRLAGKNIQYF	TGTGCCAGTAGTATAGATCGGCTAGCGGGGAAAAACATTCAGTACTTC
-	TRBV9	TRBJ2-7	-	CASSVEAVRGEQYF	TGTGCCAGCAGCGTAGAGGCGGTGCGGGGCGAGCAGTACTTC
-	TRBV6-5	TRBJ1-4	-	CASSYAPREKLFF	TGTGCCAGCTCGTACGCCCCCAGAGAAAAACTGTTTTTT
TRBD1	TRBV9	TRBJ1-4	-	CASSPGTAREKLFF	TGTGCCAGCAGCCCGGGGACAGCCAGGGAAAAACTGTTTTTT
-	TRBV5-1	TRBJ1-4	-	CASRSLSATNEKLFF	TGCGCCAGCAGGAGTCTGAGCGCAACTAATGAAAAACTGTTTTTT
TRBD1	TRBV19	TRBJ2-6	few	CASSMWTGGPAGANGLTF	TGTGCCAGTAGTATGTGGACAGGGGGCCCAGCCGGGGCCAACGGCCTGACTTTC
TRBD1	TRBV7-9	TRBJ1-6	-	CASSSLTGESPLHF	TGTGCCAGCAGCTCCCTGACAGGGGAATCACCCCTCCACTTT
TRBD1	TRBV30	TRBJ1-5	-	CACRTGKGPEVHQPQHF	TGTGCCTGTCGGACAGGGAAGGGCCCAGAGGTCCATCAGCCCCAGCATTTT
-	TRBV5-4	TRBJ2-1	-	CASSLAGTDEQFF	TGTGCCAGCAGCTTGGCCGGTACGGATGAGCAGTTCTTC
-	TRBV19	TRBJ2-4	-	CASSIGRMDSQYF	TGTGCCAGTAGTATAGGACGAATGGACAGTCAGTACTTC
TRBD2	TRBV7-8	TRBJ2-7	few	CASSLRLAEGKEQYF	TGTGCCAGCAGCTTACGACTAGCGGAGGGCAAAGAGCAGTACTTC
-	TRBV2	TRBJ2-7	-	CASSASYEQYF	TGTGCCAGCAGTGCCAGCTACGAGCAGTACTTC
-	TRBV7-9	TRBJ1-2	-	CASSWGGAGYTF	TGTGCCAGCAGCTGGGGGGGGGCTGGCTACACCTTC
TRBD2	TRBV5-4	TRBJ2-1	-	CASSLVGWTSGRTYNEQFF	TGTGCCAGCAGCTTGGTTGGGTGGACTAGCGGGAGGACCTACAATGAGCAGTTCTTC
TRBD2	TRBV19	TRBJ2-1	-	CASGTSGRAVHEQFF	TGTGCCAGTGGTACTAGCGGGAGGGCCGTGCATGAGCAGTTCTTC
TRBD2	TRBV28	TRBJ2-7	-	CASSLLAGAVYEQYF	TGTGCCAGCAGTCTACTAGCGGGAGCGGTCTACGAGCAGTACTTC
TRBD2	TRBV4-3	TRBJ2-3	-	CASSQDFRSGRAGLVNTQYF	TGCGCCAGCAGCCAAGATTTTCGGAGCGGGAGGGCCGGCTTGGTAAATACGCAGTATTTT
-	TRBV27	TRBJ2-7	-	CASSSTSGTTVRAEQYF	TGTGCCAGCAGTTCGACCTCCGGGACAACCGTTAGGGCCGAGCAGTACTTC
TRBD1	TRBV27	TRBJ1-1	-	CASSFTGVATEAFF	TGTGCCAGCAGTTTCACAGGGGTGGCCACTGAAGCTTTCTTT
-	TRBV6-1	TRBJ2-7	-	CASILGGGPGYEQYF	TGTGCCAGCATCCTGGGGGGGGGCCCCGGCTACGAGCAGTACTTC
-	TRBV5-6	TRBJ1-4	-	CASSLAVGEKLFF	TGTGCCAGCAGCCTTGCGGTTGGAGAAAAACTGTTTTTT
TRBD2	TRBV4-3	TRBJ2-3	-	CASSQLGTSGRDTQYF	TGCGCCAGCAGCCAACTCGGGACTAGCGGGAGGGATACGCAGTATTTT
TRBD2	TRBV7-9	TRBJ2-5	-	CASSSQREGETQYF	TGTGCCAGCAGCTCCCAGCGGGAAGGCGAGACCCAGTACTTC
-	TRBV7-6	TRBJ1-3	once	CASSLAGGGYGNTIYF	TGTGCCAGCAGCTTAGCTGGGGGGGGCTATGGAAACACCATATATTTT
-	TRBV28	TRBJ1-2	few	CASSSGQTNYGYTF	TGTGCCAGCAGTTCAGGTCAAACTAACTATGGCTACACCTTC
TRBD1	TRBV27	TRBJ2-1	-	CASSLRDRENEQFF	TGTGCCAGCAGTTTGAGGGACAGGGAGAATGAGCAGTTCTTC
TRBD2	TRBV5-1	TRBJ2-5	-	CASSVTGGRETQYF	TGCGCCAGCAGCGTTACGGGAGGGAGAGAGACCCAGTACTTC
TRBD2	TRBV10-2	TRBJ2-7	-	CASSDPSGRAISYEQYF	TGCGCCAGCAGTGACCCTAGCGGGAGGGCCATATCCTACGAGCAGTACTTC
-	TRBV27	TRBJ2-3	-	CASSLGLVATDTQYF	TGTGCCAGCAGTTTAGGGTTGGTAGCCACAGATACGCAGTATTTT
TRBD1	TRBV4-2	TRBJ2-7	-	CASSQEGAGTGVMWEQYF	TGTGCCAGCAGCCAAGAGGGGGCCGGGACAGGGGTGATGTGGGAGCAGTACTTC